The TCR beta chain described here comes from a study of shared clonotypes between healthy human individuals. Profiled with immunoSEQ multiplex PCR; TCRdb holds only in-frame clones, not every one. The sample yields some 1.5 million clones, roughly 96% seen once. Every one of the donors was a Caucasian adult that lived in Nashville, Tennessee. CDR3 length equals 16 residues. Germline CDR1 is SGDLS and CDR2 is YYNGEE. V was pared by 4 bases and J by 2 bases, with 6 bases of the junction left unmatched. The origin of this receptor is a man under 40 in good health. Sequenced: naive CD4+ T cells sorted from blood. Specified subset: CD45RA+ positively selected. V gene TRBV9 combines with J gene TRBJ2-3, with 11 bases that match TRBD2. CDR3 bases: TGTGCCAGCAGCATGACTAGCGGGGCCTTCACAGATACGCAGTATTTT. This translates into CASSMTSGAFTDTQYF.